A selection of T cell receptor beta chains follows, all from one sample in a study of T cells after yellow fever vaccination. Each CDR3 protein gets one entry after TCRdb re-called the 5' RACE reads with MiXCR. The table lists roughly 120,000 distinct CDR3 sequences, 8.4% of them singletons, with 25% in the top ten. Material: CD8+ T cells sorted from PBMCs, obtained 45 days after the yellow fever booster vaccination. The origin of the receptors is a man aged 30 to 45 who received the YFV17D yellow fever vaccine. Both conserved end residues are part of each CDR3. The D gene is left open where the match is weak. Clone size appears in some rows only: once, few, many, or a class for an expanded clone.

j_call v_call cdr3_length d_call clone_size cdr3_nt cdr3_aa
TRBJ2-3 TRBV12-3/TRBV12-4 16 TRBD2 many TGTGCCAGCAGCACCACTAGCGGGGGGGCGACAGATACGCAGTATTTT CASSTTSGGATDTQYF
TRBJ2-1 TRBV7-9 14 TRBD2 . TGTGCCAGCAGCCATCTAGCGGGAGAGGAAGAGCAGTTCTTC CASSHLAGEEEQFF
TRBJ2-7 TRBV7-8 14 TRBD1 many TGTGCCAGCAGCTTCGGGACAGGGGTCTACGAGCAGTACTTC CASSFGTGVYEQYF
TRBJ1-1 TRBV2 14 . . TGTGCCAGCAGAGGGGACTTCCGGAACACTGAAGCTTTCTTT CASRGDFRNTEAFF
TRBJ1-1 TRBV15 12 . many TGTGCCACAGGACATATGAACACTGAAGCTTTCTTT CATGHMNTEAFF
TRBJ2-3 TRBV7-6 13 . few TGTGCCAGCAGCTTAGGGCAGGCAGATACGCAGTATTTT CASSLGQADTQYF
TRBJ1-2 TRBV30 14 TRBD1 . TGTGCCTGGACAGGACAGGGAGTCTTCTATGGCTACACCTTC CAWTGQGVFYGYTF
TRBJ2-1 TRBV25-1 15 TRBD2 . TGTGCCAGCAGTGTAGGGCTAGCGGCTAACAATGAGCAGTTCTTC CASSVGLAANNEQFF
TRBJ2-3 TRBV7-7 16 . many TGTGCCAGCACCCCCGCCGAAGGACAGCGCACAGATACGCAGTATTTT CASTPAEGQRTDTQYF
TRBJ2-1 TRBV19 16 TRBD2 few TGTGCCAGTAGGAGCCCGGGGACTAGCGGGAGGGGAGAGCAGTTCTTC CASRSPGTSGRGEQFF
TRBJ2-7 TRBV7-2 14 TRBD2 . TGTGCCAGCAGCCATAGCGGGAGTCGTGCCGAGCAGTACTTC CASSHSGSRAEQYF
TRBJ2-1 TRBV5-4 15 . few TGTGCCAGCACCCCCGGGGAGGACACCTACAATGAGCAGTTCTTC CASTPGEDTYNEQFF
TRBJ2-7 TRBV30 15 TRBD1 . TGTGCCTGGAGTGTACTAGGACAGGGGGCGTACGAGCAGTACTTC CAWSVLGQGAYEQYF
TRBJ2-5 TRBV29-1 8 . . TGCAGCGTTGAAACCCAGTACTTC CSVETQYF
TRBJ2-7 TRBV9 16 TRBD1 . TGTGCCAGCAGCGTAGAAGGGACAGGGGCGGCCTACGAGCAGTACTTC CASSVEGTGAAYEQYF
TRBJ2-7 TRBV27 13 . medium-sized TGTGCCAGCAGTTTTGGTCCATCCTACGAGCAGTACTTC CASSFGPSYEQYF
TRBJ2-1 TRBV19 15 . many TGTGCCAGTAGTTTCAGGGGTGGCTCCTACAATGAGCAGTTCTTC CASSFRGGSYNEQFF
TRBJ2-2 TRBV20-1 13 . few TGCAGTGCTATAACGGGAGACACCGGGGAGCTGTTTTTT CSAITGDTGELFF
TRBJ2-7 TRBV7-2 16 TRBD2 . TGTGCCAGCAGCACGCCCGCGGACTCGGGGGGCTACGAGCAGTACTTC CASSTPADSGGYEQYF
TRBJ2-3 TRBV15 16 . many TGTGCCACCAGCAGAGATAAGGTCCTTGGCACAGATACGCAGTATTTT CATSRDKVLGTDTQYF
TRBJ1-4 TRBV5-1 14 . few TGCGCCAGCAGCTTGGTTATGGGGAATGAAAAACTGTTTTTT CASSLVMGNEKLFF
TRBJ2-1 TRBV15 13 TRBD1 many TGTGCCACCAGCAGACCCGACAGGGCTGAGCAGTTCTTC CATSRPDRAEQFF
TRBJ2-1 TRBV2 14 . many TGTGCCAGCAAGGGTAGCTCTACCTACAATGAGCAGTTCTTC CASKGSSTYNEQFF
TRBJ2-1 TRBV12-3/TRBV12-4 16 TRBD1 many TGTGCCAGCAGTTTTCCGGGACAGGCGCTTGATTCTGAGCAGTTCTTC CASSFPGQALDSEQFF
TRBJ2-7 TRBV6-2/TRBV6-3 15 TRBD2 many TGTGCCAGCAGTTACCCTAGCGGGACCTCCTACGAGCAGTACTTC CASSYPSGTSYEQYF
TRBJ2-1 TRBV25-1 16 . . TGTGCCAGCAGTGAAATCTCGGACAGTTTACACAATGAGCAGTTCTTC CASSEISDSLHNEQFF
TRBJ2-3 TRBV29-1 16 . . TGCAGCGTTGACGGGATGGCAGGGGTCATGGCAGATACGCAGTATTTT CSVDGMAGVMADTQYF
TRBJ2-1 TRBV5-1 16 TRBD2 many TGCGCCAGCAGCTTGGTGGGTAGCGGGAGTCGCAATGAGCAGTTCTTC CASSLVGSGSRNEQFF
TRBJ1-2 TRBV18 13 . many TGTGCCAGCTCACCTAAAGGGGACTATGGCTACACCTTC CASSPKGDYGYTF
TRBJ2-7 TRBV20-1 15 . many TGCAGTGCTAGGAGGGCAGCAGGGACCCGCTACGAGCAGTACTTC CSARRAAGTRYEQYF
TRBJ1-1 TRBV5-1 15 . many TGCGCCAGCAGCTTGTGGGGGCGGGAGAACACTGAAGCTTTCTTT CASSLWGRENTEAFF
TRBJ2-1 TRBV4-2 12 . many TGTGCCAGCAGCCAAGATGGGGATGAGCAGTTCTTC CASSQDGDEQFF
TRBJ2-5 TRBV6-5 15 TRBD2 . TGTGCCAACGGACCGGGACTAGCGGGGGAAGAGACCCAGTACTTC CANGPGLAGEETQYF
TRBJ2-3 TRBV29-1 16 TRBD2 many TGCAGCGTGAGGCCGACTAGCGGGAGGTGGTCAGATACGCAGTATTTT CSVRPTSGRWSDTQYF
TRBJ2-7 TRBV23-1 15 TRBD1 . TGCGCCAGCAGTCGCCCGGACAGGGTAGACTACGAGCAGTACTTC CASSRPDRVDYEQYF
TRBJ2-7 TRBV27 13 . many TGTGCCAGCAGTTTATCACTGTTCTACGAGCAGTACTTC CASSLSLFYEQYF
TRBJ1-2 TRBV27 17 TRBD1 many TGTGCCAGCAGTCCTCTCCTAGGGACAGGGATTAACTATGGCTACACCTTC CASSPLLGTGINYGYTF
TRBJ2-1 TRBV21-1 15 . many TGTGCCCCCGAGGCGTGGCTAGCGGGTTACAATGAGCAGTTCTTC CAPEAWLAGYNEQFF